These 27 T cell receptor beta chains originate from one sample sequenced in a study of blood T cell repertoires in COVID-19. Assay used: immunoSEQ multiplex PCR; TCRdb lists only in-frame clones, some missing. Among 250,000 or so clones, roughly 80% were seen once, and the ten largest hold around 3.3%. Material: peripheral blood. The receptor source for this set is a woman aged 18-29 years with acute or convalescent COVID-19.

The chain is built from TRBV6-2 or TRBV6-3 and TRBJ2-1; 9 bases are shared with TRBD2. CDR1 and CDR2 from the germline V gene are MNHEY and SVGEGT. J was trimmed by 10 bases and V by 2 bases; bases with no gene match: 15. The length of the CDR3 is 17 residues. In DNA form, the CDR3 reads TGTGCCAGCAGTTACCTGCTAGCGGGATGGAAGGGGGGAGAGCAGTTCTTC. Amino acid sequence: CASSYLLAGWKGGEQFF.

This sequence joins TRBV6-2 or TRBV6-3 and TRBJ2-7; possibly TRBD1 for D (7 bases). The CDR3 runs 15 residues. Looked up from germline, CDR1 is MNHEY and CDR2 is SVGEGT. V shed 5 bases and J shed 2 bases, with 16 bases lying between them. Written as DNA, the CDR3 is TGTGCCAGCAGTCCAAGGACAGGAGGGACCTACGAGCAGTACTTC. This codes for CASSPRTGGTYEQYF.

The chain employs TRBV2 and TRBJ1-3; maybe TRBD1 (6 bases). V was cut by 6 bases and J by 2 bases, with 11 bases left in between. The CDR3 consists of 14 residues. Germline V gene lookup returns CDR1 SNHLY and CDR2 FYNNEI. CDR3 sequence (DNA): TGTGCCAGCAGAGATACAGGGACTGGAAACACCATATATTTT. Residues: CASRDTGTGNTIYF.

This chain links TRBV7-2 with TRBJ2-3; TRBD2 matches at 11 bases. CDR1 is SGHTA and CDR2 is FQGNSA in the germline V gene. After removal of 3 bases from V and 6 bases from J, the junction contained 8 bases not matched to a gene. The CDR3 is made up of 16 amino acids. The CDR3 region is CASSFGSGRVADTQYF. Written as DNA, the CDR3 is TGTGCCAGCAGCTTTGGTAGCGGGAGGGTAGCCGATACGCAGTATTTT.

The count of this clone is one. The V gene is TRBV24-1, the J gene TRBJ2-3, with TRBD2 matching 8 bases. The trim removed 7 bases at V and 4 bases at J, leaving 6 bases unmatched. The CDR3 contains 14 residues. From germline, CDR1 is KGHDR and CDR2 SFDVKD. CDR3 in amino acids: CATRESGSADTQYF. For the CDR3, the DNA is TGTGCCACCAGAGAGAGCGGGAGCGCAGATACGCAGTATTTT.

The V call is TRBV4-1, the J call TRBJ1-2; possible D gene TRBD1, 6 bases. The V gene lost 0 bases and the J gene lost 4 bases, with 12 bases spanning the gap. CDR1 MGHRA and CDR2 YSYEKL come from the germline V gene. The CDR3 loop spans 15 amino acids. In DNA form, the CDR3 reads TGCGCCAGCAGCCAAGATTGGGGGCTTAGCTATGGCTACACCTTC. It yields the protein CASSQDWGLSYGYTF.

The rearrangement uses TRBV6-2 or TRBV6-3 and TRBJ2-2; 7 nucleotides line up with TRBD1. Trimming removed 5 bases from V and 3 bases from J; junction bases left unmatched: 9. Germline V gene lookup returns CDR1 MNHEY and CDR2 SVGEGT. CDR3 length: 16 amino acids. DNA for the CDR3: TGTGCCAGCAGTCACAGGAAGGGACAGTACACCGGGGAGCTGTTTTTT. Residues: CASSHRKGQYTGELFF.

The CDR3 sequence: CASREGEQFF. As DNA, the CDR3 is TGTGCCAGCAGAGAGGGAGAGCAGTTCTTC. The chain couples TRBV6-5 to TRBJ2-1; D might be TRBD2 (5 bases). CDR1 and CDR2 (germline): MNHEY, SVGAGI. The germline V and J ends were trimmed by 6 bases and 10 bases, with 7 bases remaining between them. CDR3 size: 10 residues.

Of note for this clone: The identical CDR3 is also encoded by other nucleotide sequences in the sample. This chain uses TRBV6-5 with TRBJ2-2; possibly TRBD1 for D (6 bases). CDR1 MNHEY and CDR2 SVGAGI come from the germline V gene. Trimming took off 6 bases at V and 0 bases at J, with 11 bases between the two ends. The CDR3 extends over 15 amino acids. This CDR3 is CASRPGQSNTGELFF. The CDR3 DNA reads TGTGCCAGCAGACCCGGACAGTCGAACACCGGGGAGCTGTTTTTT.

This chain links TRBV30 with TRBJ1-5; 8 positions agree with TRBD1. CDR1 and CDR2 (germline): GTSNPN, SVGIG (reference sequence). The CDR3 contains 13 residues. J was trimmed by 6 bases and V by 1 base; bases with no gene match: 2. The CDR3 DNA reads TGTGCCTGGAGTGGAGGGACAGGTCAGCCCCAGCATTTT. It translates to CAWSGGTGQPQHF.

The chain is built from TRBV4-1 and TRBJ2-3; 8 bases line up with TRBD2. V lost 6 bases to trimming and J lost 3 bases; unmatched junction nucleotides: 8. Germline V gives CDR1 MGHRA, CDR2 YSYEKL. CDR3 length equals 15 residues. The CDR3: CASRTGLDITDTQYF. In DNA, the CDR3 is TGCGCCAGCAGGACGGGACTAGATATAACAGATACGCAGTATTTT.

The gene calls are TRBV3-1 (or the pseudogene TRBV3-2) and TRBJ1-6; D call uncertain. Per germline, CDR1 LGHDT and CDR2 YNNKEL (reference sequence). With 4 bases removed from V and 4 bases from J, the gap between germline ends came to 8 bases. CDR3 length equals 14 residues. For the CDR3, the DNA is TGTGCCAGCAGCCCGATAGCTTATAATTCACCCCTCCACTTT. Amino acid sequence: CASSPIAYNSPLHF.

The V and J genes are TRBV7-8 and TRBJ2-7, with D hard to call. This CDR3 has 14 amino acids. Trimming stripped 1 base from V and 3 bases from J, with 10 bases between. Germline loops: CDR1 SGHVS, CDR2 FQNEAQ. CDR3 residues: CASSLGIAIYEQYF. CDR3 in DNA: TGTGCCAGCAGCTTAGGGATAGCTATCTACGAGCAGTACTTC.

The chain is built from TRBV28 and TRBJ2-4; 8 positions agree with TRBD2. The CDR3 consists of 15 residues. V was clipped by 3 bases and J by 0 bases; unmatched bases: 1. Germline loops: CDR1 MDHEN, CDR2 SYDVKM. Here the CDR3 DNA reads TGTGCCAGCAGTTTGCGGGGGGTAGCCAAAAACATTCAGTACTTC. Protein: CASSLRGVAKNIQYF.

A remark on this clone: The same CDR3 also results from other DNA sequences found in this sample. The chain joins TRBV27 to TRBJ1-1; D is ambiguous. V was cut by 3 bases and J by 1 base, with 6 bases left in between. This CDR3 is built from 13 residues. CDR1 is MNHEY and CDR2 is SMNVEV in the germline V gene (reference sequence). The CDR3 bases are TGTGCCAGCAGTTTGCGCGGGAACACTGAAGCTTTCTTT. This codes for CASSLRGNTEAFF.

This chain links TRBV19 with TRBJ2-1, with 10 nucleotides matching TRBD1. The V segment lost 3 bases and the J segment 9 bases; nucleotides outside the gene matches: 5. Germline V gene lookup returns CDR1 LNHDA and CDR2 SQIVND (reference sequence). This CDR3 has 14 residues. The CDR3 DNA is TGTGCCAGTAGTATCGACAGGGGGCGGATTGAGCAGTTCTTC. This encodes CASSIDRGRIEQFF. Drawing the rest from reference TRBV19 and TRBJ2-1, the complete variable domain is DGGITQSPKYLFRKEGQNVTLSCEQNLNHDAMYWYRQDPGQGLRLIYYSQIVNDFQKGDIAEGYSVSREKKESFPLTVTSAQKNPTAFYLCASSIDRGRIEQFFGPGTRLTVL.

The rearrangement links TRBV15 to TRBJ1-5, with 11 bases matching TRBD1. The CDR3 length is 16 residues. From germline, CDR1 is LNHNV and CDR2 YYDKDF (reference sequence). The trim removed 5 bases at V and 9 bases at J, leaving 12 bases unmatched. This CDR3 is CATSGGQGEFFGPQHF. Written as DNA, the CDR3 is TGTGCCACCAGCGGGGGACAGGGGGAATTTTTCGGGCCCCAGCATTTT.

This clone was seen more than once but under ten times. This chain joins TRBV7-9 and TRBJ1-6; no definite D call. The V gene lost 5 bases and the J gene lost 3 bases, with 20 bases spanning the gap. This CDR3 spans 18 amino acids. Germline V gene lookup returns CDR1 SEHNR and CDR2 FQNEAQ (reference sequence). CDR3 DNA sequence: TGTGCCAGCAGCCCCCCGACCCGCGGCCCCCTCTATAATTCACCCCTCCACTTT. It yields the protein CASSPPTRGPLYNSPLHF.

The chain links TRBV25-1 to TRBJ1-1; tentative D call: TRBD1 (5 bases). Germline CDR1 reads MGHDK; CDR2 reads SYGVNS. Deletions cut 5 bases from V and 1 base from J, with 11 bases between. The CDR3 runs 14 residues. The CDR3 is CASSIGAPNTEAFF. The CDR3 region has the DNA TGTGCCAGCAGTATAGGGGCTCCGAACACTGAAGCTTTCTTT.

This clone has a handful of counts. The chain joins TRBV19 to TRBJ2-2; TRBD2 matches 10 bases. With 6 bases clipped from V and 3 bases from J, the junction kept 1 base outside the gene matches. The germline V gene has CDR1 LNHDA and CDR2 SQIVND (reference sequence). The CDR3 sequence is 14 residues long. The CDR3 region is CASRLAGYTGELFF. CDR3 nucleotides: TGTGCCAGTAGACTAGCGGGATACACCGGGGAGCTGTTTTTT.

V gene TRBV7-8 combines with J gene TRBJ1-3; D is uncertain. This CDR3 contains 16 residues. V lost 1 base and J 5 bases, leaving 15 bases between the germline ends. Germline V gives CDR1 SGHVS, CDR2 FQNEAQ. CDR3 bases: TGTGCCAGCAGCTTAGGGAGACCGGGAATGAGAAACACCATATATTTT. Amino acid sequence: CASSLGRPGMRNTIYF.

The sample holds a few counts of this clone. The chain recombines TRBV12-3 or TRBV12-4 with TRBJ1-2, with TRBD1 as a possible D gene (5 bases). Trimming removed 5 bases at V and 4 bases at J, with 8 bases between. The CDR3 is 12 amino acids. CDR3 DNA sequence: TGTGCCAGCAGTGATGACAGCTATGGCTACACCTTC. Translation: CASSDDSYGYTF.

The J gene is TRBJ2-3, the V gene TRBV13; possibly TRBD2 for D (5 bases). The germline V and J ends were trimmed by 2 bases and 0 bases, with 9 bases remaining between them. Germline assignment: CDR1 PRHDT and CDR2 FYEKMQ (reference sequence). The CDR3 loop spans 15 amino acids. The CDR3, as DNA: TGTGCCAGCAGCTTAACGGGGAAAAGCACAGATACGCAGTATTTT. It is translated as CASSLTGKSTDTQYF.

This chain connects TRBV4-1 to TRBJ1-3; D unclear. Germline loops: CDR1 MGHRA, CDR2 YSYEKL. CDR3 length: 16 amino acids. The V end was cut by 0 bases, the J end by 2 bases, with 11 bases between. The CDR3 here is CASSQDVARAGNTIYF. In DNA, the CDR3 is TGCGCCAGCAGCCAAGATGTCGCCCGAGCTGGAAACACCATATATTTT.

Notes on this clone: The sample carries other DNA sequences with the same CDR3. The chain recombines TRBV18 with TRBJ2-1, with TRBD2 identical over 11 bases. The CDR3 totals 16 residues. Germline V gene data show CDR1 as KGHSH and CDR2 as LQKENI. Germline trimming cut 0 bases from V and 3 bases from J; bases unmatched to any gene: 1. CDR3 loop: CASSPPGLAVYNEQFF. DNA for the CDR3: TGTGCCAGCTCACCACCGGGACTAGCGGTCTACAATGAGCAGTTCTTC.

This sequence joins TRBV4-1 and TRBJ2-2, with TRBD1 matching over 8 bases. The CDR3 runs 16 residues. The V and J ends lost 7 bases and 1 base, in that order; junction bases with no gene match: 8. Germline-derived CDR1 and CDR2 are MGHRA and YSYEKL. CDR3 sequence (DNA): TGCGCCAGCAACCCTCAGGGACAGGTGAACACCGGGGAGCTGTTTTTT. This gives the protein CASNPQGQVNTGELFF.

This chain uses TRBV29-1 with TRBJ2-5, with TRBD1 matching 9 bases. The CDR3 is 14 amino acids. The germline CDR1 and CDR2 sequences are SQVTM and ANQGSEA. Trimming took 4 bases from V and 2 from J; bases not matched to a gene: 5. CDR3 sequence reads: CSVGGTGKQETQYF. CDR3 DNA sequence: TGCAGCGTTGGAGGGACAGGGAAACAAGAGACCCAGTACTTC.